The entry below describes one T cell receptor (beta chain). Antigen specificity is unknown. The data are from a study of cytomegalovirus exposure and HLA in healthy donors. Study results and caveats: A reported reduction in N-insertions relative to the roughly 710-donor mean was seen in an Asian-associated ancestry cluster in a later analysis.

CDR3 length: 15 residues. Trimming took off 0 bases at V and 8 bases at J, with 19 bases between the two ends. The germline V gene encodes CDR1 GTSNPN and CDR2 SVGIG (reference sequence). Vbeta (60) and Jbeta (13) primers were used in the PCR. TCRdb's table, derived via immunoSEQ multiplex PCR, lists solely in-frame clones and lacks some. The sample includes over 150,000 clones, 78% of them seen just once. Sequencing was performed on PBMCs. The TCR sequence derives from a woman in her forties or fifties in good health and CMV-seropositive. The chain carries TRBV30 and TRBJ1-2, with no clear D. The CDR3 nucleotides read TGTGCCTGGAGTGTCCCCTGGGGAGGGCGAGAAGGCTACACCTTC. Translation gives CAWSVPWGGREGYTF.